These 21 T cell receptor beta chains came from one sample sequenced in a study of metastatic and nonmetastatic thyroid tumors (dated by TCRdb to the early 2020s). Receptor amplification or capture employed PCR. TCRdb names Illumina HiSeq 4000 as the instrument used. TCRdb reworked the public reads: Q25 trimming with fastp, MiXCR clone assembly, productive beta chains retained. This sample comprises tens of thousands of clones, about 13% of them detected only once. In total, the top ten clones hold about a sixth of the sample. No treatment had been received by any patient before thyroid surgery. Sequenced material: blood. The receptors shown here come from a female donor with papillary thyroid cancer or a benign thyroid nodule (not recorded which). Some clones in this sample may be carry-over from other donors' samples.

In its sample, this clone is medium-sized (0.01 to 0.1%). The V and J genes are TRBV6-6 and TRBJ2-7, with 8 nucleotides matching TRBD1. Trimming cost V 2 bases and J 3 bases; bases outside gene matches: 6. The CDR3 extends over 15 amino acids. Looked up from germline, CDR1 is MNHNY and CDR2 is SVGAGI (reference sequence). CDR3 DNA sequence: TGTGCCAGCAGTTACCGGACAGGGTATGGCTACGAGCAGTACTTC. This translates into CASSYRTGYGYEQYF.

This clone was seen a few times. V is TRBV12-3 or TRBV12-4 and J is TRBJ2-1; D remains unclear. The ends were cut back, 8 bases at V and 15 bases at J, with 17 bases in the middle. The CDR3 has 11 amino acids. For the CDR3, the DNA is TGTGCCAGCGGGAATTGGTGCGTAGGGTTCTTC. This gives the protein CASGNWCVGFF.

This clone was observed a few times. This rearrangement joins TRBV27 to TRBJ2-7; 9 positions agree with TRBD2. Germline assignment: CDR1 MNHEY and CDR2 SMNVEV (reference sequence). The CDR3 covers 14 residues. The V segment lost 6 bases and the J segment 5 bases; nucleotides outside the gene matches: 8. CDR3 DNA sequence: TGTGCCAGCAGCCTCGTCTCTAGCGGGAACGAGCAGTACTTC. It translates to CASSLVSSGNEQYF.

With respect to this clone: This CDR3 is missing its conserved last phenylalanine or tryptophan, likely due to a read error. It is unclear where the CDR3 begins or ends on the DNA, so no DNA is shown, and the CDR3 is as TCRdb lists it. CDR3 loop: CASSQGQRVQYV. The genes are TRBV27 and TRBJ2-3; the table's D call, TRBD1, was not checked against the DNA. The germline CDR1 and CDR2 sequences are MNHEY and SMNVEV (reference sequence). The CDR3 is 12 residues long, ends included.

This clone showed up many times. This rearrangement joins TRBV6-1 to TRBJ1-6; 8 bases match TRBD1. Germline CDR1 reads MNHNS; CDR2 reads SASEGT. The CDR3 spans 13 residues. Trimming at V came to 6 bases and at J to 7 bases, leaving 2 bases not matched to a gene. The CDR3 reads CASRRTGNSPLHF. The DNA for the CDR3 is TGTGCCAGCAGGCGGACAGGGAATTCACCCCTCCACTTT.

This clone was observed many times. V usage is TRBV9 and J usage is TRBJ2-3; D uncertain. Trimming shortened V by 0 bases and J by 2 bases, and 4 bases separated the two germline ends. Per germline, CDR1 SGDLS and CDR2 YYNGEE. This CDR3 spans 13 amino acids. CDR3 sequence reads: CASSVGTTDTQYF. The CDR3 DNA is TGTGCCAGCAGCGTAGGAACCACAGATACGCAGTATTTT.

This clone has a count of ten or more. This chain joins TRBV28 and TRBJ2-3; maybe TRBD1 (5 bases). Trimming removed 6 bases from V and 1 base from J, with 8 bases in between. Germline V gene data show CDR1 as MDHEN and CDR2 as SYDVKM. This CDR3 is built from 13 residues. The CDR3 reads CASRDTGTDTQYF. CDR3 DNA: TGTGCCAGCAGGGACACCGGCACAGATACGCAGTATTTT.

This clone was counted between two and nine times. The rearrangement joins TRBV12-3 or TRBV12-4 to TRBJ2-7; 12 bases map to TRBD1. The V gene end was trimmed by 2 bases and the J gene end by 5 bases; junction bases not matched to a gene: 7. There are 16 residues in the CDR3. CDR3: CASSLSGTGGKNEQYF. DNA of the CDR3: TGTGCCAGCAGTTTATCAGGGACAGGGGGCAAGAACGAGCAGTACTTC.

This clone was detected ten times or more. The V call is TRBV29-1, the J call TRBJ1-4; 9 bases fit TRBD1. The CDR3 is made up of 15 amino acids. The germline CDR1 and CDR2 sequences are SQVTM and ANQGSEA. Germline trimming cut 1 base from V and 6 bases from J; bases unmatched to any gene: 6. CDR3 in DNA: TGCAGCGTTGAAGCCCCGGGACAGGGCTATGAAAAACTGTTTTTT. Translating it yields CSVEAPGQGYEKLFF.

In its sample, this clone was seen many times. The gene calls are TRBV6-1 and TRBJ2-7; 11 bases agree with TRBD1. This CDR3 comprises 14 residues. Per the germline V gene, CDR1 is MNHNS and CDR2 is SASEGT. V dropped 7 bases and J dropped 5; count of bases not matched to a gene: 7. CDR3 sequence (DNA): TGTGCCAGCATCTGGACAGGGGGCCTCCACGAGCAGTACTTC. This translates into CASIWTGGLHEQYF.

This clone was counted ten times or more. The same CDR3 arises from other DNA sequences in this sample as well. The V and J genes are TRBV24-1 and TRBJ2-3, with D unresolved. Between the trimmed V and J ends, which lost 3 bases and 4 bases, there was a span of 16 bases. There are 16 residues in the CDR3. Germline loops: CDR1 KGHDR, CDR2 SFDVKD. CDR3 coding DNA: TGTGCCACCAGTGATCAACCGAACGCTAGGGCAGATACGCAGTATTTT. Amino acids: CATSDQPNARADTQYF.

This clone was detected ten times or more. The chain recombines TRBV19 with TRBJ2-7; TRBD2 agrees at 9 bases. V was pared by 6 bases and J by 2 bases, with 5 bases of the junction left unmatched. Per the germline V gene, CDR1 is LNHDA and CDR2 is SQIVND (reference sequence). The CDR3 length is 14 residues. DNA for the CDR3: TGTGCCAGTAGCCTTAGCGGGAGCACCTACGAGCAGTACTTC. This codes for CASSLSGSTYEQYF.

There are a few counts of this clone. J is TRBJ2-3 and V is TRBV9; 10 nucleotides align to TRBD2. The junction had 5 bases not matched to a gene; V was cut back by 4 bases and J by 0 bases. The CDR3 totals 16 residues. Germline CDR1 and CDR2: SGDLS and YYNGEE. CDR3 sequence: CASSSTSGTSTDTQYF. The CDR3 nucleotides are TGTGCCAGCAGCTCTACTAGCGGGACAAGCACAGATACGCAGTATTTT.

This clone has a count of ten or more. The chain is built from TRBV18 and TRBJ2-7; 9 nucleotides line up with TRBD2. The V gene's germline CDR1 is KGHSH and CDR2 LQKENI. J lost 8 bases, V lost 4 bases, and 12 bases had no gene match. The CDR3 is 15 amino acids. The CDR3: CASSLGVAGADQQYF. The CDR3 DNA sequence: TGTGCCAGCTCACTAGGGGTAGCGGGGGCGGATCAGCAGTACTTC.

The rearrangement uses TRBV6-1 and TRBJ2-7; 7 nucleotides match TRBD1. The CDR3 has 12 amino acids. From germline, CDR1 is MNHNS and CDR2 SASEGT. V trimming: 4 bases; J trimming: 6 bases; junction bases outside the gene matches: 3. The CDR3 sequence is CASSAYRGEQYF. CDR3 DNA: TGTGCCAGCAGTGCCTACAGGGGCGAGCAGTACTTC.

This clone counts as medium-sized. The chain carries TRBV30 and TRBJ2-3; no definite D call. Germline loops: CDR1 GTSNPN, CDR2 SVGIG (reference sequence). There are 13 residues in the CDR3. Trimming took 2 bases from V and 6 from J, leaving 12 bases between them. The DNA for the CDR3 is TGTGCCTGGAGTCGAGCCCTGGGGGATACGCAGTATTTT. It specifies CAWSRALGDTQYF.

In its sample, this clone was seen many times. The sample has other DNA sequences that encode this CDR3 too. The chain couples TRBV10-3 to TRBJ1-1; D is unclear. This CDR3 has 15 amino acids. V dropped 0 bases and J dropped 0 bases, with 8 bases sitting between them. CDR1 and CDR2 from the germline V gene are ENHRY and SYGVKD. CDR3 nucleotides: TGTGCCATCAGTGAGTCAACAGCCATGAACACTGAAGCTTTCTTT. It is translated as CAISESTAMNTEAFF.

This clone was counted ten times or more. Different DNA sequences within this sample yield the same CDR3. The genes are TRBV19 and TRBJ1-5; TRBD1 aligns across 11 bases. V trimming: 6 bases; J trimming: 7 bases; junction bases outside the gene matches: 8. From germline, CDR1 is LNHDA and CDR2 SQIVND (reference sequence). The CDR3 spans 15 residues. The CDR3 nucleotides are TGTGCCAGTAGACGGACAGGGGGCGGGGGGCAGCCCCAGCATTTT. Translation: CASRRTGGGGQPQHF.

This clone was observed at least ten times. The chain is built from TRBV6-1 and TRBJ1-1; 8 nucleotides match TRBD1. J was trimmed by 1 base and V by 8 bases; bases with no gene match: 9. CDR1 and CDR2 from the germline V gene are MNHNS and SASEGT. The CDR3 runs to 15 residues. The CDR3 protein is CASLVRGLRNTEAFF. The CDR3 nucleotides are TGTGCCAGCCTAGTCAGGGGGCTAAGGAACACTGAAGCTTTCTTT.

The CDR3 here is CASSQTSSYEQYF. As DNA, the CDR3 is TGTGCCAGCAGCCAGACCAGCTCCTACGAGCAGTACTTC. V usage is TRBV16 and J usage is TRBJ2-7; unclear D gene. The CDR3 contains 13 residues. CDR1 is KGHSY and CDR2 is FQNENV in the germline V gene. The V and J ends lost 3 bases and 0 bases respectively, with 6 bases between them.

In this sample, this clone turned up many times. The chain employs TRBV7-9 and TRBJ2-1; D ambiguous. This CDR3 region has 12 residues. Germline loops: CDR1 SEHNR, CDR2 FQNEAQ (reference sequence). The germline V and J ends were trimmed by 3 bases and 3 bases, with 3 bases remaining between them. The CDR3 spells CASSFDYNEQFF. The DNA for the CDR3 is TGTGCCAGCAGCTTTGACTACAATGAGCAGTTCTTC.